What follows are 13 T cell receptor beta chains derived from one specimen sequenced in a study of blood T cell repertoires in COVID-19. The repertoire was sequenced with immunoSEQ multiplex PCR; TCRdb's copy has only in-frame clones and lacks some. This table has hundreds of thousands of clones, about 88% appearing once. Material: PBMCs or T cells enriched from blood (not recorded which). These receptors were obtained from a woman aged 18-29 years who had been exposed to COVID-19.

This chain joins TRBV5-1 and TRBJ2-5, with 8 bases lining up with TRBD2. The CDR3 consists of 15 residues. V trimming: 0 bases; J trimming: 3 bases; junction bases outside the gene matches: 4. The V gene's germline CDR1 is SGHRS and CDR2 YFSETQ. CDR3: CASSLASRGEETQYF. The CDR3 DNA reads as TGCGCCAGCAGCTTGGCCTCGCGGGGGGAAGAGACCCAGTACTTC.

The CDR3 loop is CASSLGEGQPQHF. For the CDR3, the DNA is TGTGCCAGCAGCTTAGGTGAGGGACAGCCCCAGCATTTT. This chain joins TRBV7-9 and TRBJ1-5; no definite D call. Looked up from germline, CDR1 is SEHNR and CDR2 is FQNEAQ (reference sequence). V lost 1 base and J 7 bases, leaving 8 bases between the germline ends. The CDR3 extends over 13 amino acids.

The chain combines TRBV6-5 with TRBJ2-3; 10 nucleotides align to TRBD1. There are 15 residues in the CDR3. The V gene's germline CDR1 is MNHEY and CDR2 SVGAGI. The junction had 8 bases not matched to a gene; V was cut back by 7 bases and J by 4 bases. The CDR3 DNA reads TGTGCCAGCACGCCGGGACAGGGGATACCAGATACGCAGTATTTT. Amino acids: CASTPGQGIPDTQYF.

The chain is built from TRBV10-1 and TRBJ2-4, with a possible D match to TRBD2 (6 bases). Germline CDR1 is WNHNN and CDR2 is SYGVQD (reference sequence). The CDR3 covers 15 residues. V was trimmed by 4 bases and J by 3 bases, leaving 13 bases between them. The CDR3 region is CASSGHPGGKNIQYF. In nucleotides, the CDR3 is TGCGCCAGCAGTGGACACCCCGGGGGCAAAAACATTCAGTACTTC.

The genes are TRBV28 and TRBJ1-3; D is possibly TRBD1 (5 bases). The CDR3 has 16 residues. Trimming took 3 bases from V and 0 from J, leaving 12 bases between them. The germline CDR1 and CDR2 sequences are MDHEN and SYDVKM. CDR3 residues: CASSLGTGLSGNTIYF. The CDR3 nucleotides read TGTGCCAGCAGTTTGGGAACAGGCCTCTCTGGAAACACCATATATTTT.

CDR3 protein: CSVRPGSEQYF. The CDR3 DNA reads TGCAGCGTCCGGCCGGGTTCCGAGCAGTACTTC. The J gene is TRBJ2-7, the V gene TRBV29-1, with unresolved D. V lost 6 bases to trimming and J lost 6 bases, with 12 bases between them. Germline-derived CDR1 and CDR2 are SQVTM and ANQGSEA. The CDR3 covers 11 residues.

This sequence joins TRBV7-2 and TRBJ2-3; D gene ambiguous. The CDR3 sequence is 14 residues long. Germline loops: CDR1 SGHTA, CDR2 FQGNSA. With 1 base removed from V and 3 bases from J, the gap between germline ends came to 8 bases. The CDR3 coding sequence is TGTGCCAGCAGCTTAGAACTAATTACAGATACGCAGTATTTT. It specifies CASSLELITDTQYF.

The chain carries TRBV12-5 and TRBJ2-4, with 14 positions matching TRBD2. Per germline, CDR1 LGHNT and CDR2 FRNRAP. The CDR3 has 22 amino acids. V shed 0 bases and J 0 bases; nucleotides not matched to a gene: 13. Here the CDR3 reads CASGLVPIFGTSGSLAKNIQYF. CDR3 bases: TGTGCTAGTGGTTTGGTACCAATATTCGGGACTAGCGGGAGCTTAGCCAAAAACATTCAGTACTTC.

The rearrangement uses TRBV19 and TRBJ1-5; the D is unclear. The V gene's germline CDR1 is LNHDA and CDR2 SQIVND (reference sequence). The CDR3 has 13 residues. V was shortened by 5 bases and J by 5 bases, with 10 bases between the two germline ends. As DNA, the CDR3 is TGTGCCAGTAGTCCACCCCGGGATCAGCCCCAGCATTTT. It codes for CASSPPRDQPQHF.

This rearrangement joins TRBV19 to TRBJ1-2; 11 bases line up with TRBD1. Germline CDR1 is LNHDA and CDR2 is SQIVND (reference sequence). The CDR3 is 12 amino acids. With V trimmed by 2 bases and J by 14 bases, 4 bases remained unmatched. The chain's CDR3 is CASSILDRGQTF. CDR3 bases: TGTGCCAGTAGTATACTGGACAGGGGGCAAACCTTC. The variable domain in full, completed from reference TRBV19 and TRBJ1-2, reads DGGITQSPKYLFRKEGQNVTLSCEQNLNHDAMYWYRQDPGQGLRLIYYSQIVNDFQKGDIAEGYSVSREKKESFPLTVTSAQKNPTAFYLCASSILDRGQTFGSGTRLTVV.

The V and J genes are TRBV15 and TRBJ1-2; TRBD1 agrees at 7 bases. This CDR3 has 13 amino acids. Losses at the gene ends were 0 bases for V and 10 bases for J; bases not matched to a gene: 5. CDR1 is LNHNV, CDR2 YYDKDF, per germline (reference sequence). The CDR3 sequence: CATSRDRGTAYTF. In nucleotides, the CDR3 is TGTGCCACCAGCAGAGATAGAGGGACAGCCTACACCTTC.

The chain uses TRBV7-2 and TRBJ2-1; D is unclear. Germline loops: CDR1 SGHTA, CDR2 FQGNSA. Trimming left V 5 bases short and J 0 bases short, with 14 bases between. There are 16 residues in the CDR3. The CDR3 is CASSPRVQSSYNEQFF. CDR3 sequence (DNA): TGTGCCAGCAGCCCCCGGGTTCAGAGCTCCTACAATGAGCAGTTCTTC.

This clone was seen just once. J is TRBJ2-3 and V is TRBV28; D gene uncertain. With 8 bases removed from V and 6 bases from J, the gap between germline ends came to 12 bases. The CDR3 totals 12 residues. Germline CDR1 is MDHEN and CDR2 is SYDVKM. The CDR3 DNA sequence: TGTGCCAGCGGCACTTCCAGGGATACGCAGTATTTT. It encodes CASGTSRDTQYF.